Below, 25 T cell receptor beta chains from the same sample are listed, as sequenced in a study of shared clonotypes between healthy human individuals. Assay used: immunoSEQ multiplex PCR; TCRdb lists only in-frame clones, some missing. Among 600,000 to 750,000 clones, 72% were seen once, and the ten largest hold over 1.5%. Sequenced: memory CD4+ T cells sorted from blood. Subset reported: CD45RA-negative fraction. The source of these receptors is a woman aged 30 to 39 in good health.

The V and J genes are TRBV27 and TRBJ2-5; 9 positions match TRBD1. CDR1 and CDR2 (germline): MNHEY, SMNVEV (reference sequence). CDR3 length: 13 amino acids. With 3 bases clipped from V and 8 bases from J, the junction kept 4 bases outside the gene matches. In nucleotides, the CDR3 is TGTGCCAGCAGTTTTGTGGACAGGGGAACCCAGTACTTC. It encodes CASSFVDRGTQYF.

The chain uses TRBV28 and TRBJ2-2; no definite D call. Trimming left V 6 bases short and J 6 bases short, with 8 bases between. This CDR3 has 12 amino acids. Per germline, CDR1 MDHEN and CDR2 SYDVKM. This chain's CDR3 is CASRTAAGELFF. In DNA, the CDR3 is TGTGCCAGCAGAACCGCGGCCGGGGAGCTGTTTTTT.

The CDR3 region is CASSLSLDRGNQPQHF. Here the CDR3 DNA reads TGTGCCAGCAGTTTATCCCTAGACAGGGGCAATCAGCCCCAGCATTTT. The chain couples TRBV28 to TRBJ1-5, with TRBD1 identical over 7 bases. Germline V gives CDR1 MDHEN, CDR2 SYDVKM. The V and J ends lost 1 base and 2 bases, in that order; junction bases with no gene match: 5. CDR3 size: 16 residues.

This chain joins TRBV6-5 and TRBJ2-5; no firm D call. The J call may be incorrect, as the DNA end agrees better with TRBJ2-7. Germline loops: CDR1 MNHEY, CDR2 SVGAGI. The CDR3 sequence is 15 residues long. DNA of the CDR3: TGTGCCAGCAGTTACACCCATTCGGTAACCTACGAGCAGTACTTC. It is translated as CASSYTHSVTYEQYF.

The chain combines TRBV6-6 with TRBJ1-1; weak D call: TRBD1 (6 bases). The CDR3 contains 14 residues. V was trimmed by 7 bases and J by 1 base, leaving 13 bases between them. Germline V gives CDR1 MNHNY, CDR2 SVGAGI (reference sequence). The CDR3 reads CASTTGRANTEAFF. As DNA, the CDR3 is TGTGCCAGCACTACAGGGCGGGCGAACACTGAAGCTTTCTTT.

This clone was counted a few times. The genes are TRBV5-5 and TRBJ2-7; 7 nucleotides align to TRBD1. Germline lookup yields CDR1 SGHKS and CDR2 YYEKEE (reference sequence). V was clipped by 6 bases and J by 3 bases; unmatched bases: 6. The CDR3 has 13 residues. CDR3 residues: CASMRQGNYEQYF. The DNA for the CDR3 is TGTGCCAGCATGCGACAGGGCAACTACGAGCAGTACTTC.

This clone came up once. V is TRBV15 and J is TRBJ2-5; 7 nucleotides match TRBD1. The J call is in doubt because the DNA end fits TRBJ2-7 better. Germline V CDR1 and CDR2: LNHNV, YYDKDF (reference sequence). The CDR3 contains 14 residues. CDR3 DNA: TGTGCCACCAGGTCCGTTGGGACAGATGGCGAGCAGTACTTC. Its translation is CATRSVGTDGEQYF.

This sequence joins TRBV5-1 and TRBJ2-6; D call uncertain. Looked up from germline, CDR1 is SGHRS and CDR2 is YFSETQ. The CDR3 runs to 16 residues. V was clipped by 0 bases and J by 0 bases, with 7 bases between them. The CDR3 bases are TGCGCCAGCAGCTTGGCCACAGACTCTGGGGCCAACGTCCTGACTTTC. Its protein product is CASSLATDSGANVLTF.

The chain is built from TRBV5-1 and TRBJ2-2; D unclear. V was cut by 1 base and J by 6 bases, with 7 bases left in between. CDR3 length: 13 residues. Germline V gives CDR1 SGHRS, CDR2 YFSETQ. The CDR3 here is CASSLNEAGELFF. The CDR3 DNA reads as TGCGCCAGCAGCTTGAACGAGGCCGGGGAGCTGTTTTTT.

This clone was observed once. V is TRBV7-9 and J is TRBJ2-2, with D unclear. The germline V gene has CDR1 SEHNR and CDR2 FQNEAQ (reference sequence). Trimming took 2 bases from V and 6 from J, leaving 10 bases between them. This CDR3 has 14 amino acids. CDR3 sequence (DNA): TGTGCCAGCAGCTTAATTTCTAGTGCCGGGGAGCTGTTTTTT. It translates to CASSLISSAGELFF. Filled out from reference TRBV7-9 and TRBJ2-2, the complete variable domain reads DTGVSQNPRHKITKRGQNVTFRCDPISEHNRLYWYRQTLGQGPEFLTYFQNEAQLEKSRLLSDRFSAERPKGSFSTLEIQRTEQGDSAMYLCASSLISSAGELFFGEGSRLTVL.

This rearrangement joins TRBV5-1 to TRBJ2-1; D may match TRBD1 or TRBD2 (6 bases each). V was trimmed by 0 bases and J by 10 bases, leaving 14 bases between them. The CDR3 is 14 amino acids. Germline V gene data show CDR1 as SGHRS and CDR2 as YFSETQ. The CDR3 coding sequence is TGCGCCAGCAGCTTGGCTTCCGGGGGCAGGGAGCAGTTCTTC. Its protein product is CASSLASGGREQFF.

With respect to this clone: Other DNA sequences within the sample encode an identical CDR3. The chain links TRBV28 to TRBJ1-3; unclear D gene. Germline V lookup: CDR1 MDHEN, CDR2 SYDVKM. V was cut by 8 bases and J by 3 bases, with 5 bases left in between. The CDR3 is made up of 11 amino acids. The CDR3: CASSLGNTIYF. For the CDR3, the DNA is TGTGCCAGCTCCCTTGGAAACACCATATATTTT.

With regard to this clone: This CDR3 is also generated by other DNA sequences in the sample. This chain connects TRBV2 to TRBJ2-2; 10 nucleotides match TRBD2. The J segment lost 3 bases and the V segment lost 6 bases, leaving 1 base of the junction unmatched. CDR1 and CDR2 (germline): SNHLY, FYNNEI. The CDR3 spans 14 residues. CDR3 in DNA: TGTGCCAGCAGCCTAGCGGGAGACACCGGGGAGCTGTTTTTT. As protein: CASSLAGDTGELFF.

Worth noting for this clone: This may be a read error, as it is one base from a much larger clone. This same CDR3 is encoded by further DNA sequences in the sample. CDR3: CASGRDTQYF. CDR3 nucleotide sequence: TGTGCCAGCGGGAGGGATACGCAGTATTTT. The J gene is TRBJ2-3, the V gene TRBV6-1; weak D call: TRBD2 (6 bases). CDR1 is MNHNS and CDR2 is SASEGT in the germline V gene. The CDR3 has 10 amino acids. The ends were cut back, 8 bases at V and 6 bases at J, with 6 bases in the middle.

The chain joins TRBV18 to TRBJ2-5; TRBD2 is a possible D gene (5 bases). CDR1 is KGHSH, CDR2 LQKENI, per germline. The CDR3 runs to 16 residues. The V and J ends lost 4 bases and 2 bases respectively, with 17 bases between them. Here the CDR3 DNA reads TGTGCCAGCTCACTGAGGTTAGGCGGCGGGCAAGAGACCCAGTACTTC. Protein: CASSLRLGGGQETQYF.

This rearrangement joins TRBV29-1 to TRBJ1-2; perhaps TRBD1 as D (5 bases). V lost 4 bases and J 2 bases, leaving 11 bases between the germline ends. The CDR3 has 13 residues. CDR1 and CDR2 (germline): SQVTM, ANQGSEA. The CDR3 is CSVALTGNYGYTF. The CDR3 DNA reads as TGCAGCGTTGCCCTCACAGGAAACTATGGCTACACCTTC.

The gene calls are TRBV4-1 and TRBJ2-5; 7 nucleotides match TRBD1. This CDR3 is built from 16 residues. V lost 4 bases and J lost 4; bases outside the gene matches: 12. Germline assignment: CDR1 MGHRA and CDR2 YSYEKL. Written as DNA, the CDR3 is TGCGCCAGCAGCCTCATTGAACAGGGGTGGTTAGAGACCCAGTACTTC. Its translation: CASSLIEQGWLETQYF.

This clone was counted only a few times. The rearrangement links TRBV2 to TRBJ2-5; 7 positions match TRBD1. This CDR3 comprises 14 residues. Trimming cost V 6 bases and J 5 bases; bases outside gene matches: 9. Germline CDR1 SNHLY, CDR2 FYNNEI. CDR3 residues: CASRRHTGVETQYF. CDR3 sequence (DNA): TGTGCCAGCAGGCGACATACAGGGGTCGAGACCCAGTACTTC.

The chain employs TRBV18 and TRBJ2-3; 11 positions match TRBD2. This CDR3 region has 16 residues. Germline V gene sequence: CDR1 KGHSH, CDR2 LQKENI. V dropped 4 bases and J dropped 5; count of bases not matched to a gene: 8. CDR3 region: CASSLTSGSGEDTQYF. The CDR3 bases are TGTGCCAGCTCACTCACTAGCGGGAGTGGGGAAGATACGCAGTATTTT.

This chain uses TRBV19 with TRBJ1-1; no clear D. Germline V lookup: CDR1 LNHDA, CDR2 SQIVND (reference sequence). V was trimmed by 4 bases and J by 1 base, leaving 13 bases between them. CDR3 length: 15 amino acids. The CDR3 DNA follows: TGTGCCAGTAGTACGCTCCAGGTGAGGAACACTGAAGCTTTCTTT. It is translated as CASSTLQVRNTEAFF.

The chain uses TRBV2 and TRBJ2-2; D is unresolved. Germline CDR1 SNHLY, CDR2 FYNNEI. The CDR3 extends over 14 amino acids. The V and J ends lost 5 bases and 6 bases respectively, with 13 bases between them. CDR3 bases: TGTGCCAGCAGTAGGAATTCGTCCCCCGGGGAGCTGTTTTTT. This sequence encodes CASSRNSSPGELFF. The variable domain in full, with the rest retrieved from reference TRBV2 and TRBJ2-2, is EPEVTQTPSHQVTQMGQEVILRCVPISNHLYFYWYRQILGQKVEFLVSFYNNEISEKSEIFDDQFSVERPDGSNFTLKIRSTKLEDSAMYFCASSRNSSPGELFFGEGSRLTVL.

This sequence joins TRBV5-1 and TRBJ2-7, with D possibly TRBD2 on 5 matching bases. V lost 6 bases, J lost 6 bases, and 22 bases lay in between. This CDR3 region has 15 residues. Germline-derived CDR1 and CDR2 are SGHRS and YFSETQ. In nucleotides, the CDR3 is TGCGCCAGCACCGACCCGACGACATCAGAGGGCGAGCAGTACTTC. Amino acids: CASTDPTTSEGEQYF.

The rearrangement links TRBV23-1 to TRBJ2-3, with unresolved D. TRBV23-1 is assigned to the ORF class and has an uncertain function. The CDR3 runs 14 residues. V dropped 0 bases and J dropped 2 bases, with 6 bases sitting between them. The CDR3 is CASSQSRNTDTQYF. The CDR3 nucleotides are TGCGCCAGCAGTCAATCTAGAAACACAGATACGCAGTATTTT.

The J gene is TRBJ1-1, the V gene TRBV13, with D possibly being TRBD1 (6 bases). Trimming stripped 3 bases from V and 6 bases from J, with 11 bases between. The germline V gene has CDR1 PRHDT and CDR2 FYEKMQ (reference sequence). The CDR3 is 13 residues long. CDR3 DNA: TGTGCCAGCAGCTTGCGGGGGCTCCCTGAAGCTTTCTTT. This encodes CASSLRGLPEAFF.

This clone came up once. The CDR3 loop is CASSLGVGQPYEQYF. The DNA for the CDR3 is TGCGCCAGCAGCTTGGGGGTAGGACAGCCCTACGAGCAGTACTTC. The chain uses TRBV5-1 and TRBJ2-7, with TRBD1 as a possible D gene (6 bases). This CDR3 region has 15 residues. The ends were cut back, 0 bases at V and 2 bases at J, with 12 bases in the middle. The germline gives CDR1 SGHRS, CDR2 YFSETQ.